The rows below give T cell receptor beta chains drawn from one sample of a study of blood T cell repertoires in COVID-19. The table came from immunoSEQ multiplex PCR; TCRdb's copy has only in-frame clones and leaves some out. The sample carries approximately 85,000 clones, 75% to 85% recorded once. Sequencing was performed on peripheral blood. The receptors derive from a human donor in a cohort sampled during active COVID-19. Both conserved end residues are part of each CDR3. The D gene is left open where the match is weak. Clone size is not always given. Where it is, it says once, few, many or a class for expanded clones.

J | size | V | D | DNA | CDR3
TRBJ2-2 | NA | TRBV7-3 | NA | TGTGCCAGCAGCTTAACCGGGACCGGGGAGCTGTTTTTT | CASSLTGTGELFF
TRBJ1-2 | NA | TRBV3-1/TRBV3-2 | TRBD1 | TGTGCCAGCAGGCTTGGGACAGGGAAAGGCTACACCTTC | CASRLGTGKGYTF
TRBJ2-7 | few | TRBV5-1 | TRBD1 | TGCGCCAGCAGCGCTGGACAGGGAAAGTATCGAGAGCAGTACTTC | CASSAGQGKYREQYF
TRBJ1-1 | NA | TRBV19 | NA | TGTGCCAGTAGAAGGACAGATTACACTGAAGCTTTCTTT | CASRRTDYTEAFF
TRBJ1-5 | NA | TRBV19 | NA | TGTGCCAGTAGTATTTTGGCAGGGCGTTTGGGCAATCAGCCCCAGCATTTT | CASSILAGRLGNQPQHF
TRBJ2-5 | NA | TRBV7-3 | TRBD2 | TGTGCCAGCAGCTTAGGTCCAGCGGGGGGCCAAGAGACCCAGTACTTC | CASSLGPAGGQETQYF
TRBJ2-1 | NA | TRBV7-3 | TRBD1 | TGTGCCAGCAGCTTAAAGGGCCCGACAGGGTGGAATGAGCAGTTCTTC | CASSLKGPTGWNEQFF
TRBJ2-7 | NA | TRBV7-2 | TRBD1 | TGTGCCAGCAGCTTAGGGACAGGGATATCCTACGAGCAGTACTTC | CASSLGTGISYEQYF
TRBJ2-1 | NA | TRBV7-3 | NA | TGTGCCAGCAGCTTAGCGACTGGCCCGGGGAATGAGCAGTTCTTC | CASSLATGPGNEQFF
TRBJ2-2 | NA | TRBV7-3 | NA | TGTGCCAGCAGCTTAGGGCAGGCGAACACCGGGGAGCTGTTTTTT | CASSLGQANTGELFF
TRBJ1-2 | NA | TRBV6-5 | NA | TGTGCCAGCAGTTTTTCAGGCTATGGCTACACCTTC | CASSFSGYGYTF
TRBJ1-1 | few | TRBV27 | NA | TGTGCCAGCAGGAGGCCAAGGGGGACTGAAGCTTTCTTT | CASRRPRGTEAFF
TRBJ1-2 | NA | TRBV30 | NA | TGTGCCTGGAGTATTCCGGGACACGGACGGGGCTACACCTTC | CAWSIPGHGRGYTF
TRBJ1-3 | few | TRBV30 | NA | TGTGCCAGGACCTTGCAGGGGAGAGACACCATATATTTT | CARTLQGRDTIYF
TRBJ2-1 | NA | TRBV9 | NA | TGTGCCAGCAGCGTAGCGAAAGCAATTGTCTCCTACAATGAGCAGTTCTTC | CASSVAKAIVSYNEQFF
TRBJ1-1 | NA | TRBV7-2 | NA | TGTGCCAGCAGCCAGGACAACGCGAACACTGAAGCTTTCTTT | CASSQDNANTEAFF
TRBJ2-3 | NA | TRBV7-2 | TRBD1 | TGTGCCAGCAGCTTGGGACAGGGGGCCGCAGATACGCAGTATTTT | CASSLGQGAADTQYF
TRBJ1-4 | once | TRBV4-1 | TRBD1 | TGCGCCAGCAGCCAACCGGACAGGGAGGATGAAAAACTGTTTTTT | CASSQPDREDEKLFF
TRBJ2-2 | medium-sized | TRBV5-1 | NA | TGCGCCAGCAGCTTTGAGGGGGTTGACGGGGAGCTGTTTTTT | CASSFEGVDGELFF
TRBJ1-1 | NA | TRBV7-7 | NA | TGTGCTAGCAGCTTGTCGGTGAACACTGAAGCTTTCTTT | CASSLSVNTEAFF
TRBJ1-1 | NA | TRBV7-3 | NA | TGTGCCAGCAGCTTTACCGGGACAATTAACACTGAAGCTTTCTTT | CASSFTGTINTEAFF
TRBJ2-3 | NA | TRBV30 | TRBD2 | TGTGCCTGGAGTGAAAGTTTACTAGCGGGGGGAAAAGGCCCGCAGTATTTT | CAWSESLLAGGKGPQYF
TRBJ1-4 | many | TRBV10-1 | NA | TGCGCCAGCAGTGAAGGGGGGGCCCGGGAAAAACTGTTTTTT | CASSEGGAREKLFF
TRBJ2-5 | NA | TRBV7-2 | TRBD2 | TGTGCCAGCAGCAATCGGCGGAGCGGGGGAGAGACCCAGTACTTC | CASSNRRSGGETQYF
TRBJ2-1 | NA | TRBV7-2 | TRBD2 | TGTGCCAGCAGCCGGGGGGGATTCTACAATGAGCAGTTCTTC | CASSRGGFYNEQFF
TRBJ2-1 | NA | TRBV24-1 | TRBD1 | TGTGCCACCAGTGATGCGGGACAGGTCTACAATGAGCAGTTCTTC | CATSDAGQVYNEQFF
TRBJ1-1 | few | TRBV9 | NA | TGTGCCAGCAGCCCGAGGGCAGTGAACACTGAAGCTTTCTTT | CASSPRAVNTEAFF
TRBJ2-4 | NA | TRBV27 | NA | TGTGCCAGCAGTTTATCAGGGGTTGGGGCCAAAAACATTCAGTACTTC | CASSLSGVGAKNIQYF
TRBJ1-6 | NA | TRBV6-5 | NA | TGTGCCAGCAGTTCCGGGGGGTGGGCGACAAATTCACCCCTCCACTTT | CASSSGGWATNSPLHF
TRBJ2-1 | once | TRBV7-3 | TRBD2 | TGTGCCAGCAGCCCCCGACTAGCGGGGAACAATGAGCAGTTCTTC | CASSPRLAGNNEQFF
TRBJ1-2 | NA | TRBV5-1 | NA | TGCGCCAGCAGCGAGGACAGCTATGGCTACACCTTC | CASSEDSYGYTF
TRBJ1-3 | few | TRBV6-2/TRBV6-3 | NA | TGTGCCAGCAGCTTCGCCGGGATCGGAAACACCATATATTTT | CASSFAGIGNTIYF
TRBJ2-7 | NA | TRBV6-6 | NA | TGTGCCAGCAGTTACTCGATGCGGGGCTCCGAGCAGTACTTC | CASSYSMRGSEQYF
TRBJ2-1 | NA | TRBV30 | TRBD2 | TGTGCCTGGAGTGTACCCCCGCGGGGGGCTAAACGGGGAGGTGAGCAGTTCTTC | CAWSVPPRGAKRGGEQFF
TRBJ2-7 | NA | TRBV18 | TRBD1 | TGTGCCAGCTCGGCGGACAGGGGCTCCTACGAGCAGTACTTC | CASSADRGSYEQYF
TRBJ2-3 | NA | TRBV6-2/TRBV6-3 | NA | TGTGCCAGCAGTTACAGGGGCCCGCAGTATTTT | CASSYRGPQYF
TRBJ2-7 | few | TRBV18 | NA | TGTGCCAGCTCACCAGTGAGAGCTACCTACGAGCAGTACTTC | CASSPVRATYEQYF
TRBJ2-5 | NA | TRBV2 | NA | TGTGCCAGCAGTTCCCAGGGGGAGACCCAGTACTTC | CASSSQGETQYF
TRBJ2-2 | NA | TRBV24-1 | NA | TGTGCCACCAGTGAAGCAACTAGTTGGGCCGGGGAGCTGTTTTTT | CATSEATSWAGELFF
TRBJ2-5 | NA | TRBV5-1 | TRBD2 | TGCGCCAGCAGCTTGCGGACTAGCGGGCAGGGAGAGACCCAGTACTTC | CASSLRTSGQGETQYF
TRBJ1-2 | NA | TRBV20-1 | NA | TGCAGTGCTAGTACAGGGAAGAACTATGGCTACACCTTC | CSASTGKNYGYTF
TRBJ1-2 | NA | TRBV5-1 | NA | TGCGCCAGCAGCTTGGGATGGGGCGCGGATGGCTACACCTTC | CASSLGWGADGYTF
TRBJ1-6 | NA | TRBV10-3 | TRBD1 | TGTGCCATCAGTGGGACAGGGCTGAATTCACCCCTCCACTTT | CAISGTGLNSPLHF
TRBJ2-1 | NA | TRBV15 | TRBD2 | TGTGCCACCAGCAGAGATATTTCTAGCGGGGGTTCCTACAATGAGCAGTTCTTC | CATSRDISSGGSYNEQFF
TRBJ2-5 | NA | TRBV11-2 | NA | TGTGCCAGCAGCTGGACTGGAGAAGAGACCCAGTACTTC | CASSWTGEETQYF
TRBJ1-6 | NA | TRBV7-9 | TRBD1 | TGTGCCAGCAGCCAACACAGGGGTAGCTCCTATAATTCACCCCTCCACTTT | CASSQHRGSSYNSPLHF
TRBJ1-1 | NA | TRBV5-4 | TRBD1 | TGTGCCAGCAGCTTGGACTTGGGGTTTGGCAGGGGGAGGATGAACACTGAAGCTTTCTTT | CASSLDLGFGRGRMNTEAFF
TRBJ1-5 | NA | TRBV29-1 | NA | TGCAGCGTTGAAGTTGAGGAGAGGGGCAATCAGCCCCAGCATTTT | CSVEVEERGNQPQHF
TRBJ2-5 | NA | TRBV5-1 | TRBD2 | TGCGCCAGCAGCGATAGCGGGCCAGGCGAGACCCAGTACTTC | CASSDSGPGETQYF
TRBJ2-3 | once | TRBV5-4 | TRBD2 | TGTGCCAGCAGCCTGACTAGCGGGGGCCTATTGGAGGATACGCAGTATTTT | CASSLTSGGLLEDTQYF
TRBJ1-3 | NA | TRBV5-1 | NA | TGCGCCAGCAGCTTGGCCGCACAGGACGGGGGAAACACCATATATTTT | CASSLAAQDGGNTIYF
TRBJ2-7 | NA | TRBV2 | TRBD1 | TGTGCCAGCCGGGACAGGGGGCCAAAAGAGCAGTACTTC | CASRDRGPKEQYF
TRBJ1-4 | NA | TRBV30 | TRBD1 | TGTGCCTGGAGTGTACCGCGACAGGGCAATGAAAAACTGTTTTTT | CAWSVPRQGNEKLFF
TRBJ2-3 | NA | TRBV6-6 | TRBD2 | TGTGCCAGCAGGTTAGCGGGGAGCACAGATACGCAGTATTTT | CASRLAGSTDTQYF
TRBJ2-5 | NA | TRBV7-9 | TRBD1 | TGTGCCAGCAGCTTAGGACAGGGGGATGAGACCCAGTACTTC | CASSLGQGDETQYF
TRBJ2-2 | few | TRBV27 | TRBD1 | TGTGCCAGCAGGCCTTTACCGGGACAGGGGATTACCGGGGAGCTGTTTTTT | CASRPLPGQGITGELFF
TRBJ2-5 | medium-sized | TRBV7-2 | NA | TGTGCCAGCAGCTTAGGAGTTGCGGGCCAAGAGACCCAGTACTTC | CASSLGVAGQETQYF
TRBJ2-1 | once | TRBV7-2 | TRBD2 | TGTGCCAGCAGCTTAGGCGGGGGGGTTAATGAGCAGTTCTTC | CASSLGGGVNEQFF
TRBJ1-2 | NA | TRBV19 | TRBD1 | TGTGCCAGCAGTAGGACAGGCCGAACTAACTATGGCTACACCTTC | CASSRTGRTNYGYTF